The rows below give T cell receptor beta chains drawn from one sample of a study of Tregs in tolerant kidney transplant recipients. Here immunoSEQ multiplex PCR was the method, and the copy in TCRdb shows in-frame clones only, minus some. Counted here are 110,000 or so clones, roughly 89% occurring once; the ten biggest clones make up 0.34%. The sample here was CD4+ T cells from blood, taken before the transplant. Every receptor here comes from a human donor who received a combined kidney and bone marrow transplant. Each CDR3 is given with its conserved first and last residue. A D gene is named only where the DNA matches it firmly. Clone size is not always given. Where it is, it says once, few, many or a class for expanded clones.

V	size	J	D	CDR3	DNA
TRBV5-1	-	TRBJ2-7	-	CASSLVQGTYEQYF	TGCGCCAGCAGCTTGGTGCAGGGGACCTACGAGCAGTACTTC
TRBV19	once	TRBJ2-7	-	CASSRTVDYEQYF	TGTGCCAGTAGTCGGACAGTTGACTACGAGCAGTACTTC
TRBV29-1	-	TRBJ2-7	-	CSGGDSTYEQYF	TGCAGCGGCGGCGACAGTACCTACGAGCAGTACTTC
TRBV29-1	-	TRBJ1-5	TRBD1	CSALAAGGSEAQHF	TGCAGCGCCCTAGCCGCAGGGGGGTCGGAGGCCCAGCATTTT
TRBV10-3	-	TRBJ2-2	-	CAISASIGQTYTGELFF	TGTGCCATCAGTGCCTCGATTGGGCAGACCTACACCGGGGAGCTGTTTTTT
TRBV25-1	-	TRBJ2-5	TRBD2	CASSETSGRKETQYF	TGTGCCAGCAGTGAGACTAGCGGGAGGAAAGAGACCCAGTACTTC
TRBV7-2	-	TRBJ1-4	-	CASSPQSGATNEKLFF	TGTGCCAGCAGCCCCCAGTCGGGAGCAACTAATGAAAAACTGTTTTTT
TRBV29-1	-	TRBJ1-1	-	CSVGVRSNTEAFF	TGCAGCGTTGGCGTCAGGTCGAACACTGAAGCTTTCTTT
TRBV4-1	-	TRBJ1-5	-	CASSPQVGASNQPQHF	TGCGCCAGCAGCCCTCAGGTGGGGGCTAGCAATCAGCCCCAGCATTTT
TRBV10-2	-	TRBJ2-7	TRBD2	CASTALTSAPHEQYF	TGCGCCAGCACCGCACTGACTAGCGCCCCGCACGAGCAGTACTTC
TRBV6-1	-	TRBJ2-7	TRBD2	CASRTSGSLSYEQYF	TGTGCCAGCAGGACTAGCGGGAGTCTCTCCTACGAGCAGTACTTC
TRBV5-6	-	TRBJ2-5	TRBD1	CASSRTGAQETQYF	TGTGCCAGCAGCCGGACAGGGGCACAAGAGACCCAGTACTTC
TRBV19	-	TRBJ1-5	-	CASSIDRGGYRNQPQHF	TGTGCCAGTAGTATAGATCGAGGAGGATATAGGAATCAGCCCCAGCATTTT
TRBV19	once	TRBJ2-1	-	CASSIVSGLYNEQFF	TGTGCCAGTAGTATAGTTAGCGGACTATACAATGAGCAGTTCTTC
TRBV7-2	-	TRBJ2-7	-	CASSALLGREQYF	TGTGCCAGCAGCGCCCTCCTGGGGCGAGAGCAGTACTTC
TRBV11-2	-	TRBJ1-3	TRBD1	CASSQIRGLGGNTIYF	TGTGCCAGCAGTCAAATCAGGGGGCTGGGTGGAAACACCATATATTTT
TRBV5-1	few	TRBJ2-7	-	CASSLIESYEQYF	TGCGCCAGCAGCTTAATAGAGAGCTACGAGCAGTACTTC